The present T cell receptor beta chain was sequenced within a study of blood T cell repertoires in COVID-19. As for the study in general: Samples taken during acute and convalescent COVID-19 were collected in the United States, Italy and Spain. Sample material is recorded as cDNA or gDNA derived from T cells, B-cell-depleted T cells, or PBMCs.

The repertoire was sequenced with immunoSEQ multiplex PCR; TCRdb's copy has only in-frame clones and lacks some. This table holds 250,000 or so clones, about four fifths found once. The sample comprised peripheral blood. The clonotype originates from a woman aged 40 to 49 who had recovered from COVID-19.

The CDR3 protein is CAIRGTDSGELFF. The CDR3 coding sequence is TGTGCCATCAGGGGGACAGACTCCGGGGAGCTGTTTTTT. This chain joins TRBV10-3 and TRBJ2-2, with TRBD1 matching over 7 bases. Germline V gene lookup returns CDR1 ENHRY and CDR2 SYGVKD. There are 13 residues in the CDR3. V lost 6 bases and J lost 6; bases outside the gene matches: 4.